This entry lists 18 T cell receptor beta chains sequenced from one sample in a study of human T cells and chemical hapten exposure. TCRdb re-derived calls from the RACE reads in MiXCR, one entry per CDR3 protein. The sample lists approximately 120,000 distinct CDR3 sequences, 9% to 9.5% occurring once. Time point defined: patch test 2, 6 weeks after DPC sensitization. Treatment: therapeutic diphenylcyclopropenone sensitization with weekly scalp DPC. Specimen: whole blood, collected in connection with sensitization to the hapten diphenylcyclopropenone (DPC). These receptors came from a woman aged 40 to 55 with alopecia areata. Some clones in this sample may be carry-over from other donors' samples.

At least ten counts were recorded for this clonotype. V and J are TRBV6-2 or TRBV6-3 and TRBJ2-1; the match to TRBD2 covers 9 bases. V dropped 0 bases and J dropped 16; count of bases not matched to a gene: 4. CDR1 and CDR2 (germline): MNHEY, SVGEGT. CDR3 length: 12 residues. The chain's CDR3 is CASSYSLAGIFF. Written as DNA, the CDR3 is TGTGCCAGCAGTTACTCTCTAGCGGGGATCTTCTTC.

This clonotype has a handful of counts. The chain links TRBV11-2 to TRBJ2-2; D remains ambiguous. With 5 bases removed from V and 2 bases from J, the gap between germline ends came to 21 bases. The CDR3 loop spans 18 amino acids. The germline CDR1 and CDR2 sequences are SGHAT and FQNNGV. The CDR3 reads CASSLPPDALFNTGELFF. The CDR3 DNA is TGTGCCAGCAGCCTCCCGCCCGACGCCTTATTTAACACCGGGGAGCTGTTTTTT.

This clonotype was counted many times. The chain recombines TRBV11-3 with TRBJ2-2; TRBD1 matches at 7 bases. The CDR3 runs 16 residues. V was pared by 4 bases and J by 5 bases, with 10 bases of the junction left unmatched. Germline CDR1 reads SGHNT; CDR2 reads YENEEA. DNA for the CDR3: TGTGCCAGCAGCTCTAAAGACAGGGCCGGAACCGGGGAGCTGTTTTTT. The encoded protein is CASSSKDRAGTGELFF.

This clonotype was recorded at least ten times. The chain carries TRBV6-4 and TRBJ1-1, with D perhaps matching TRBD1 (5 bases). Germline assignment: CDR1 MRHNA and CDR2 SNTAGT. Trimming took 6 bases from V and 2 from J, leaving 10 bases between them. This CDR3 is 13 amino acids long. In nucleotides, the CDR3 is TGTGCCAGCAGACTCAGGGATAACACTGAAGCTTTCTTT. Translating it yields CASRLRDNTEAFF.

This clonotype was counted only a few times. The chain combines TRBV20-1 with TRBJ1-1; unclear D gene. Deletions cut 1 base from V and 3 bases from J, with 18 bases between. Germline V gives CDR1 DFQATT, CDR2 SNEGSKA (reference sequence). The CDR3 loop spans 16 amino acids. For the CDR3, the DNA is TGCAGTGCTAGAGGCTTAGGACTCTCGGAAGACACTGAAGCTTTCTTT. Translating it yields CSARGLGLSEDTEAFF.

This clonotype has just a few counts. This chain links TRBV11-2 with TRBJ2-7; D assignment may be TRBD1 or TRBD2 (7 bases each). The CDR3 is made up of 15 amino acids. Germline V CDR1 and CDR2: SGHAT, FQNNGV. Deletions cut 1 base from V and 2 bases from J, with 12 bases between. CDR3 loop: CASSLAPGGAYEQYF. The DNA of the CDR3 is TGTGCCAGCAGCTTAGCCCCAGGGGGGGCCTACGAGCAGTACTTC.

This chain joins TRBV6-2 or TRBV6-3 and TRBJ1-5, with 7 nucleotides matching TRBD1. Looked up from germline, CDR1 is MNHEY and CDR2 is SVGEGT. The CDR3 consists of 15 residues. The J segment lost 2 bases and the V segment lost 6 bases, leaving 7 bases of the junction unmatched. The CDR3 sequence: CASSHRGPGNQPQHF. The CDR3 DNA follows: TGTGCCAGCAGCCACAGGGGACCCGGCAATCAGCCCCAGCATTTT.

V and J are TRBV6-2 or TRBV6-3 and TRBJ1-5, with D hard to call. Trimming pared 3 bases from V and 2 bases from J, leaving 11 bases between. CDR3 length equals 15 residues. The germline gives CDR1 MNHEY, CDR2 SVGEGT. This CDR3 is CASSYPYGGNQPQHF. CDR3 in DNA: TGTGCCAGCAGTTATCCGTACGGTGGCAATCAGCCCCAGCATTTT.

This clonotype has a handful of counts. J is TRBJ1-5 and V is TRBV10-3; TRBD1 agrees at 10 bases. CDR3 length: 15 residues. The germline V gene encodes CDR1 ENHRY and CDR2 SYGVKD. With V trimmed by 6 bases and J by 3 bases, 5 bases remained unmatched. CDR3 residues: CAIRAGTGDNQPQHF. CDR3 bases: TGTGCCATCAGGGCCGGGACAGGGGACAATCAGCCCCAGCATTTT.

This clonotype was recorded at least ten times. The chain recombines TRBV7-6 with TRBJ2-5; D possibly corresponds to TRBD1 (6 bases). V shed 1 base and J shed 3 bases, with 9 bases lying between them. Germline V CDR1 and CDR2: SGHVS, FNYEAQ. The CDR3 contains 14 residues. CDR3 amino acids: CASSLVYREETQYF. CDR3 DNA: TGTGCCAGCAGCTTAGTCTACAGGGAAGAGACCCAGTACTTC. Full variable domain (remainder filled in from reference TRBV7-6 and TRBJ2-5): GAGVSQSPRYKVTKRGQDVALRCDPISGHVSLYWYRQALGQGPEFLTYFNYEAQQDKSGLPNDRFSAERPEGSISTLTIQRTEQRDSAMYRCASSLVYREETQYFGPGTRLLVL.

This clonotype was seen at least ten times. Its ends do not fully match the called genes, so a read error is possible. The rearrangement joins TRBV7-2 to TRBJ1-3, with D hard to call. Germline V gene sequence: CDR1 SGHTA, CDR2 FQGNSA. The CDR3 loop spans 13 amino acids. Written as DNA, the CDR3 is TGTGCCAGCAGCTTGGGCTCTGAAAACACCATATATTTT. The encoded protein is CASSLGSENTIYF.

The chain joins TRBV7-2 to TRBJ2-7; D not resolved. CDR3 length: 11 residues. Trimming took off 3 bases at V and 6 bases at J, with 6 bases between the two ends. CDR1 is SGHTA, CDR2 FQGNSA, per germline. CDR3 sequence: CASSFYAEQYF. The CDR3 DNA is TGTGCCAGCAGCTTTTACGCCGAGCAGTACTTC.

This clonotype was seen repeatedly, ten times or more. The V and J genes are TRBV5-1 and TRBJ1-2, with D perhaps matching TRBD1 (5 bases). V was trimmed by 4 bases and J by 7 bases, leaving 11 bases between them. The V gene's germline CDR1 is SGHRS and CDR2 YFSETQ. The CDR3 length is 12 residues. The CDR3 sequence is CASSVEGPGYTF. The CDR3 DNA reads TGCGCCAGCAGCGTTGAGGGACCTGGCTACACCTTC.

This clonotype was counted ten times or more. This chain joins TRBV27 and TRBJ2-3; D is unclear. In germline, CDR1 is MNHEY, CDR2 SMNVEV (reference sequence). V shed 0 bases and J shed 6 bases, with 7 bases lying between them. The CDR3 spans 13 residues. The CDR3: CASSLSSWDTQYF. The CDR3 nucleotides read TGTGCCAGCAGTTTATCTTCGTGGGATACGCAGTATTTT.

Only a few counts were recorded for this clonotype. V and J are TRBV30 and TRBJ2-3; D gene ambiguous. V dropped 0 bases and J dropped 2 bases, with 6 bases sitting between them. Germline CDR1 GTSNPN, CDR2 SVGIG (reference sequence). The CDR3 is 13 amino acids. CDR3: CAWSVSLTDTQYF. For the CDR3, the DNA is TGTGCCTGGAGTGTTAGTCTCACAGATACGCAGTATTTT.

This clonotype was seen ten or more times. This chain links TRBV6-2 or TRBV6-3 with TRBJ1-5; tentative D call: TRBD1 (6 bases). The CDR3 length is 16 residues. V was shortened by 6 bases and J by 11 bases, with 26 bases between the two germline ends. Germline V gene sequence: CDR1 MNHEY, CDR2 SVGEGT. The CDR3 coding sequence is TGTGCCAGCAGCCCCCATCGGGGGGGGGCCGTGATGACCCAGCATTTT. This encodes CASSPHRGGAVMTQHF.

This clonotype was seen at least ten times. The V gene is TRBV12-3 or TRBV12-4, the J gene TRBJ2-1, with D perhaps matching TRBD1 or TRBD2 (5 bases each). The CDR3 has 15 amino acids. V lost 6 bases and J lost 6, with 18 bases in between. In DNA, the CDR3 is TGTGCCAGCAGCCTCCGAGGGGCCCCCGGCAATGAGCAGTTCTTC. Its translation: CASSLRGAPGNEQFF.

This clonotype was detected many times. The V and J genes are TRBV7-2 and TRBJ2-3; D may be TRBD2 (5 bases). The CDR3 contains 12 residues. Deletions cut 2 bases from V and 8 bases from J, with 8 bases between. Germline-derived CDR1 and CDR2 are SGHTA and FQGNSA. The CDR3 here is CASSLFEGTQYF. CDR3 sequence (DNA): TGTGCCAGCAGCTTATTCGAGGGTACGCAGTATTTT. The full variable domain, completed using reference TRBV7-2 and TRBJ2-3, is GAGVSQSPSNKVTEKGKDVELRCDPISGHTALYWYRQSLGQGLEFLIYFQGNSAPDKSGLPSDRFSAERTGGSVSTLTIQRTQQEDSAVYLCASSLFEGTQYFGPGTRLTVL.